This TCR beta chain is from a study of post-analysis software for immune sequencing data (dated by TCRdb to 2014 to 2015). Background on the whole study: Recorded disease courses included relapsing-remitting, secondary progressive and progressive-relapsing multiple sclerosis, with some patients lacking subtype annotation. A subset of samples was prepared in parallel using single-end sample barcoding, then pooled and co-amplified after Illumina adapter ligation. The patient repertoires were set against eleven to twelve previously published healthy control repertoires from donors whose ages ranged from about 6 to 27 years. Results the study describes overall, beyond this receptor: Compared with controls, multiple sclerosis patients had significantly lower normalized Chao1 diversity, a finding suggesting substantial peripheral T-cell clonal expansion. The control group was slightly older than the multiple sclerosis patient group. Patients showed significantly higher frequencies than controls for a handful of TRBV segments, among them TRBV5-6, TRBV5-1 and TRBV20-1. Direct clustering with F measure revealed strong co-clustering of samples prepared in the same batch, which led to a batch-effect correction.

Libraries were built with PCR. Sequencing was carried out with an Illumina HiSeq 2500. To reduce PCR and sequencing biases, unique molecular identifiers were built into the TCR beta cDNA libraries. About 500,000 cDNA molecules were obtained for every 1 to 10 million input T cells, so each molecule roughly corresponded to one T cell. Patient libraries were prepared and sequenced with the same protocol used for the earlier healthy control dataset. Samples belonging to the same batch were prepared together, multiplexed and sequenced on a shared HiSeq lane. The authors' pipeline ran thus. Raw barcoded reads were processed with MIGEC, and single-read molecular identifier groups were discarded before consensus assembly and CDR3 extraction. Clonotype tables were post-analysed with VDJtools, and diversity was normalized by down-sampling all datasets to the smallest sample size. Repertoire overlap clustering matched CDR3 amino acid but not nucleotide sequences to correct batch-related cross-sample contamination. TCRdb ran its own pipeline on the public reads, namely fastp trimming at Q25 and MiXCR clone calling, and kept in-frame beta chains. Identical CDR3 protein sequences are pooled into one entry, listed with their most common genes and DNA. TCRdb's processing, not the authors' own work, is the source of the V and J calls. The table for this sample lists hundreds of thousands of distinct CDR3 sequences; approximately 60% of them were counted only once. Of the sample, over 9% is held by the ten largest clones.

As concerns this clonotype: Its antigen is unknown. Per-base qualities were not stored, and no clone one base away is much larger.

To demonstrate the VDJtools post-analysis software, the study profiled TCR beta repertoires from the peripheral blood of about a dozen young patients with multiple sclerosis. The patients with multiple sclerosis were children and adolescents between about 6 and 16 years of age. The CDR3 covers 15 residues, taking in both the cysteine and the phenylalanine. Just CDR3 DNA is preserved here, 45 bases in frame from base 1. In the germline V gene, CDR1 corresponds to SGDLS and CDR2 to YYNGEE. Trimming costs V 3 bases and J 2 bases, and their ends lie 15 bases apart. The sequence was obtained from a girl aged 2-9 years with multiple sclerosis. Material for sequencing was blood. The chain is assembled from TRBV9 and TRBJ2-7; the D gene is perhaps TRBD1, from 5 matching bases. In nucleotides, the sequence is TGTGCCAGCAGCGCCTCCCCAGGGTGGACCTACGAGCAGTACTTC. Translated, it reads CASSASPGWTYEQYF.